Each of the 18 T cell receptor beta chains below was sequenced from the same sample in a study of T cell responses to AZD1222 COVID-19 vaccine. The repertoire was sequenced with immunoSEQ multiplex PCR; TCRdb's copy has only in-frame clones and lacks some. This sample has 100,000 to 150,000 clones, with over 75% found just once. The sample consisted of peripheral blood, taken on day 0 of AZD1222 vaccination. Every receptor here comes from an adult in good health.

The chain recombines TRBV15 with TRBJ2-3; perhaps D is TRBD1 or TRBD2 (7 bases each). The CDR3 consists of 15 residues. The germline V gene has CDR1 LNHNV and CDR2 YYDKDF (reference sequence). The V and J ends lost 1 base and 4 bases respectively, with 12 bases between them. CDR3 sequence: CATSRAAGGADTQYF. The CDR3 nucleotides read TGTGCCACCAGCAGAGCTGCAGGGGGGGCAGATACGCAGTATTTT.

This clone was seen a single time. The rearrangement uses TRBV11-2 and TRBJ2-2; 9 positions match TRBD1. The CDR3 sequence is 17 residues long. V was clipped by 2 bases and J by 5 bases; unmatched bases: 9. Germline CDR1 SGHAT, CDR2 FQNNGV. The CDR3 loop is CASSLLPGTGKTGELFF. The CDR3 nucleotides read TGTGCCAGCAGCTTACTCCCCGGGACAGGGAAGACCGGGGAGCTGTTTTTT.

The table lists this clone with a few counts. The chain is built from TRBV2 and TRBJ2-1; D ambiguous. Trimming took off 2 bases at V and 2 bases at J, with 7 bases between the two ends. There are 14 residues in the CDR3. Looked up from germline, CDR1 is SNHLY and CDR2 is FYNNEI. For the CDR3, the DNA is TGTGCCAGCAGTGAAAGGGCAGCCTACAATGAGCAGTTCTTC. As protein: CASSERAAYNEQFF.

The sample holds one count of this clone. The rearrangement uses TRBV5-1 and TRBJ2-3, with 11 nucleotides matching TRBD2. CDR1 is SGHRS, CDR2 YFSETQ, per germline. The CDR3 is 16 amino acids. The V segment lost 3 bases and the J segment 2 bases; nucleotides outside the gene matches: 5. The CDR3 region is CASSSLSGGATDTQYF. DNA for the CDR3: TGCGCCAGCAGCTCCCTTAGCGGGGGGGCCACAGATACGCAGTATTTT.

The rearrangement uses TRBV9 and TRBJ2-5, with 8 bases matching TRBD1. This CDR3 is 15 amino acids long. The germline V gene has CDR1 SGDLS and CDR2 YYNGEE. V trimming: 4 bases; J trimming: 2 bases; junction bases outside the gene matches: 7. CDR3 bases: TGTGCCAGCAGCACGCGGACAGGGACACAAGAGACCCAGTACTTC. Residues: CASSTRTGTQETQYF.

The chain is built from TRBV7-2 and TRBJ2-5; D possibly matches TRBD1 or TRBD2 (6 bases each). Germline CDR1 SGHTA, CDR2 FQGNSA. V was clipped by 1 base and J by 3 bases, with 12 bases between them. This CDR3 region has 15 residues. The chain's CDR3 is CASSLGGGYEETQYF. CDR3 DNA: TGTGCCAGCAGCTTAGGAGGGGGGTACGAAGAGACCCAGTACTTC.

This chain connects TRBV7-2 to TRBJ1-2, with TRBD1 matching over 12 bases. The CDR3 covers 15 residues. The V gene's germline CDR1 is SGHTA and CDR2 FQGNSA. V lost 1 base to trimming and J lost 8 bases; unmatched junction nucleotides: 5. CDR3 in DNA: TGTGCCAGCAGCTTAGAGGGACAGGGGGCGTACGGCTACACCTTC. Its translation is CASSLEGQGAYGYTF.

This chain joins TRBV14 and TRBJ1-1; D remains unclear. Germline CDR1 SGHDN, CDR2 FVKESK. This CDR3 contains 14 residues. Trimming took 0 bases from V and 0 from J, leaving 5 bases between them. CDR3 amino acids: CASSQELMNTEAFF. The CDR3 coding sequence is TGTGCCAGCAGCCAAGAACTGATGAACACTGAAGCTTTCTTT.

The CDR3: CASSQAYRGYEQYF. In DNA form, the CDR3 reads TGTGCCAGCAGCCAAGCTTACAGGGGCTACGAGCAGTACTTC. The gene calls are TRBV3-1 (or the pseudogene TRBV3-2) and TRBJ2-7; 7 positions match TRBD1. The CDR3 totals 14 residues. Germline values: CDR1 LGHDT, CDR2 YNNKEL (reference sequence). The J segment lost 3 bases and the V segment lost 1 base, leaving 3 bases of the junction unmatched.

In DNA, the CDR3 is TGTGCCAGCAGTCAGAACACGAACGAGCAGTACTTC. This sequence encodes CASSQNTNEQYF. The chain couples TRBV6-6 to TRBJ2-7; D unclear. CDR1 MNHNY and CDR2 SVGAGI come from the germline V gene (reference sequence). There are 12 residues in the CDR3. V was cut by 5 bases and J by 5 bases, with 10 bases left in between.

This chain uses TRBV20-1 with TRBJ1-1; D gene uncertain. The germline V gene encodes CDR1 DFQATT and CDR2 SNEGSKA (reference sequence). Between the trimmed V and J ends, which lost 3 bases and 4 bases, there was a span of 9 bases. CDR3 size: 12 residues. The chain's CDR3 is CSASEGSTEAFF. CDR3 DNA: TGCAGTGCTAGTGAGGGTTCCACTGAAGCTTTCTTT.

The chain joins TRBV5-1 to TRBJ1-6, with a possible D match to TRBD1 (6 bases). With 4 bases removed from V and 5 bases from J, the gap between germline ends came to 16 bases. The CDR3 extends over 16 amino acids. Germline CDR1 reads SGHRS; CDR2 reads YFSETQ. CDR3 sequence reads: CASSKQGSRDNSPLHF. The CDR3 DNA sequence: TGCGCCAGCAGCAAACAGGGATCGAGGGATAATTCACCCCTCCACTTT. Based on the CDR3 plus reference TRBV5-1 and TRBJ1-6, the full variable domain is KAGVTQTPRYLIKTRGQQVTLSCSPISGHRSVSWYQQTPGQGLQFLFEYFSETQRNKGNFPGRFSGRQFSNSRSEMNVSTLELGDSALYLCASSKQGSRDNSPLHFGNGTRLTVT.

The genes are TRBV19 and TRBJ1-6, with D unclear. The germline V and J ends were trimmed by 3 bases and 13 bases, with 7 bases remaining between them. This CDR3 contains 11 residues. Germline CDR1 is LNHDA and CDR2 is SQIVND (reference sequence). This chain's CDR3 is CASSMAGPLHF. The CDR3 DNA reads as TGTGCCAGTAGTATGGCTGGGCCCCTCCACTTT.

The chain carries TRBV11-2 and TRBJ2-7, with 8 bases fitting TRBD1. The CDR3 is made up of 15 amino acids. Germline V gene data show CDR1 as SGHAT and CDR2 as FQNNGV. The V and J ends lost 3 bases and 2 bases, in that order; junction bases with no gene match: 6. In DNA form, the CDR3 reads TGTGCCAGCAGCTTCGGACAGGGCCCGACCTACGAGCAGTACTTC. Translating it yields CASSFGQGPTYEQYF.

V is TRBV27 and J is TRBJ1-2; the match to TRBD1 covers 7 bases. From germline, CDR1 is MNHEY and CDR2 SMNVEV (reference sequence). V lost 5 bases, J lost 4 bases, and 7 bases stayed unmatched. The CDR3 has 14 residues. The CDR3 protein is CASSPRDSSYGYTF. In nucleotides, the CDR3 is TGTGCCAGCAGTCCGAGGGACAGTTCCTATGGCTACACCTTC.

The chain carries TRBV7-9 and TRBJ2-3; 7 bases are shared with TRBD2. Trimming at V came to 5 bases and at J to 10 bases, leaving 6 bases not matched to a gene. This CDR3 region has 12 residues. Per the germline V gene, CDR1 is SEHNR and CDR2 is FQNEAQ (reference sequence). CDR3 region: CASSLTSEAQYF. CDR3 in DNA: TGTGCCAGCAGCCTTACTAGCGAAGCGCAGTATTTT.

The chain carries TRBV19 and TRBJ2-1, with TRBD2 as a possible D gene (5 bases). The CDR3 is 13 amino acids. Germline CDR1 LNHDA, CDR2 SQIVND (reference sequence). Trimming shortened V by 8 bases and J by 2 bases, and 10 bases separated the two germline ends. CDR3 bases: TGTGCCAGTTCGGTCGGGACCTACAATGAGCAGTTCTTC. Encoded protein: CASSVGTYNEQFF.

This chain uses TRBV5-6 with TRBJ1-3, with D possibly being TRBD1 (6 bases). This CDR3 is built from 14 residues. The V gene lost 3 bases and the J gene lost 4 bases, with 11 bases spanning the gap. Looked up from germline, CDR1 is SGHDT and CDR2 is YYEEEE. The CDR3, as DNA: TGTGCCAGCAGCTCCCCCGGACAGGGAAACACCATATATTTT. Protein sequence: CASSSPGQGNTIYF.